The rows below give T cell receptor beta chains drawn from one sample of a study of T-cell memory formation after mild COVID-19. Each CDR3 protein is one row after TCRdb ran MiXCR on the 5' RACE reads. The sample shows approximately 400,000 distinct CDR3 sequences, roughly a quarter of them seen only once. Sequenced input: PBMCs or a T cell subset sorted from them (not recorded which). The receptors originated from an adult woman who had mild COVID-19 (a few samples of this study predate the infection). Cell type and time point are not known. CDR3s include the opening cysteine and the closing phenylalanine or tryptophan. Size is stated for part of the rows, as once, few or many counts, or as a class when the clone is expanded.

j_gene,len,v_gene,abundance,CDR3aa
TRBJ1-5,13,TRBV2,few,CASTPYSNQPQHF
TRBJ2-7,18,TRBV4-2,few,CASSQANSGILGPYEQYF
TRBJ2-7,16,TRBV9,few,CASSVDGGLVAYEQYF
TRBJ1-2,14,TRBV6-6,few,CASSWTVEGYGYTF
TRBJ2-1,15,TRBV4-3,.,CASSDGTSLAEEQFF
TRBJ2-5,11,TRBV3-1,many,CASSHSETQYF
TRBJ2-1,14,TRBV7-2,.,CASSLAGGSGEQFF
TRBJ2-2,14,TRBV6-2/TRBV6-3,.,CASSDRTNTGELFF
TRBJ2-7,14,TRBV7-8,.,CASSIRDRAYEQYF
TRBJ1-1,14,TRBV4-1,.,CASSQDERATEAFF